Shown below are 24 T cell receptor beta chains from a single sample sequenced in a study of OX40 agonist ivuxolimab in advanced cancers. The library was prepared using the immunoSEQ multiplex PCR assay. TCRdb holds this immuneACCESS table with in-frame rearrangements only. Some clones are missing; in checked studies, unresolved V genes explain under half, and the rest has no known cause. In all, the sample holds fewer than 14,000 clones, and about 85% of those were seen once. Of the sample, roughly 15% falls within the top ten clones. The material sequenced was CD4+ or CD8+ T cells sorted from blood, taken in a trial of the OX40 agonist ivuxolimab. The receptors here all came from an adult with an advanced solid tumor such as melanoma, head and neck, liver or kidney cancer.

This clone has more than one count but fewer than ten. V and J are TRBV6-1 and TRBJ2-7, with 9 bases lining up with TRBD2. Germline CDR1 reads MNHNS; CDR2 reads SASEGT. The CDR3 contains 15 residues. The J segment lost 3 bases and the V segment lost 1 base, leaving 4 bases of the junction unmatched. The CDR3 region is CASSEEGGGVYEQYF. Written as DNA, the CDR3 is TGTGCCAGCAGTGAAGAAGGCGGGGGGGTCTACGAGCAGTACTTC.

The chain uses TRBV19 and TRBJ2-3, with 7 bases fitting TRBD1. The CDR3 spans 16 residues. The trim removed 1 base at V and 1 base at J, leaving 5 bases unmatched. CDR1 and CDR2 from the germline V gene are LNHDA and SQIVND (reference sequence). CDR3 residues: CASSIGAGGRTDTQYF. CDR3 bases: TGTGCCAGTAGTATAGGGGCAGGGGGACGCACAGATACGCAGTATTTT.

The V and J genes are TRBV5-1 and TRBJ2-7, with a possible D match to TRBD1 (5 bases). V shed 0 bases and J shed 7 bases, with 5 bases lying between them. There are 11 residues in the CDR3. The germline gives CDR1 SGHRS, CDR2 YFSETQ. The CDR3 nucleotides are TGCGCCAGCAGCTTGGAGGGGGAGCAGTACTTC. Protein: CASSLEGEQYF.

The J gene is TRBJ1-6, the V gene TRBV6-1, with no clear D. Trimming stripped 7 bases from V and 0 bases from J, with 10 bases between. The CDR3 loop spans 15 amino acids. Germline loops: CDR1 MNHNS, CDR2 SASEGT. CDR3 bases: TGTGCCAGCATGGCAGAGAGCTCCTATAATTCACCCCTCCACTTT. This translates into CASMAESSYNSPLHF.

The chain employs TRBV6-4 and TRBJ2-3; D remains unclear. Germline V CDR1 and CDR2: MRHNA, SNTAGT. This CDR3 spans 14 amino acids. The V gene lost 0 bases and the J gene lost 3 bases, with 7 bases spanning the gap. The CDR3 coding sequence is TGTGCCAGCAGTGACTCGGTAGGGACAGATACGCAGTATTTT. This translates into CASSDSVGTDTQYF.

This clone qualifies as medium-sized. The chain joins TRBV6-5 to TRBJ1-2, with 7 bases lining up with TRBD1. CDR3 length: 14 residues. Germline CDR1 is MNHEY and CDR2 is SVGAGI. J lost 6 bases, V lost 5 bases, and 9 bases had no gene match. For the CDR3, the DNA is TGTGCCAGCAGTCGACAGGGAGGGAAAAATGGCTACACCTTC. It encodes CASSRQGGKNGYTF.

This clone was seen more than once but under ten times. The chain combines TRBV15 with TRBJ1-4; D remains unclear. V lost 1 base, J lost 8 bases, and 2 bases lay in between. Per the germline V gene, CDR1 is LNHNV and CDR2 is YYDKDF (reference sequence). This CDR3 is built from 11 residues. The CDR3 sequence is CATSRGEKLFF. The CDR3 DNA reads TGTGCCACCAGCAGAGGGGAAAAACTGTTTTTT. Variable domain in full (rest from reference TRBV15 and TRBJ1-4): DAMVIQNPRYQVTQFGKPVTLSCSQTLNHNVMYWYQQKSSQAPKLLFHYYDKDFNNEADTPDNFQSRRPNTSFCFLDIRSPGLGDTAMYLCATSRGEKLFFGSGTQLSVL.

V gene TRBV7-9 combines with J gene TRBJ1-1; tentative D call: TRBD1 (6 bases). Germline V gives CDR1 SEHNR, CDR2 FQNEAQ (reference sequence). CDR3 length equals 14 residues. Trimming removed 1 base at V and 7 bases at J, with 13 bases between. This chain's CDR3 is CASSLVGGNDEAFF. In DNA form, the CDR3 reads TGTGCCAGCAGCTTAGTCGGGGGCAATGATGAAGCTTTCTTT.

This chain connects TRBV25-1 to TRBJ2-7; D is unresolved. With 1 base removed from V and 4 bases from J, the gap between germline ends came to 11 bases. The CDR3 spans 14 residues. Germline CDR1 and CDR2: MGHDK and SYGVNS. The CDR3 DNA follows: TGTGCCAGCAGTGAATTCAGTGGTGGGTACGAGCAGTACTTC. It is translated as CASSEFSGGYEQYF.

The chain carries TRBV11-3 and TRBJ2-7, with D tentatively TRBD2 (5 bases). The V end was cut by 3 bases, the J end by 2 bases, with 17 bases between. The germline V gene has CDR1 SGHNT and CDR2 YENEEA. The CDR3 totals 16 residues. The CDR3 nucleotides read TGTGCCAGCAGCTTGGGCAAGGGCGGAGGCCCCTACGAGCAGTACTTC. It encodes CASSLGKGGGPYEQYF.

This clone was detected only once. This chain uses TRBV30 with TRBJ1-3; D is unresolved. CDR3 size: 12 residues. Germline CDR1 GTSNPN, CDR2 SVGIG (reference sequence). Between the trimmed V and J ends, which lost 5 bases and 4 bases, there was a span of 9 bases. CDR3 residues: CAWPVGGNTIYF. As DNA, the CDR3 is TGTGCCTGGCCCGTAGGGGGAAACACCATATATTTT.

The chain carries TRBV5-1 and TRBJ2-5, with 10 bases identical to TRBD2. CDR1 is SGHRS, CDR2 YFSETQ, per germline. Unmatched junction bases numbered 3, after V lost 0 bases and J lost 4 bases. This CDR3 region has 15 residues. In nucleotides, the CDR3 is TGCGCCAGCAGCTTGGCTAGCGGGAGCGGAGAGACCCAGTACTTC. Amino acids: CASSLASGSGETQYF.

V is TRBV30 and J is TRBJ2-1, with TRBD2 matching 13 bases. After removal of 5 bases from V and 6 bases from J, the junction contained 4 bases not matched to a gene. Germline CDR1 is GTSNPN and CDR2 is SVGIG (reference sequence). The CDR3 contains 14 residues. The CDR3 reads CAWALAGGLNEQFF. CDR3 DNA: TGTGCCTGGGCACTAGCGGGGGGGCTCAATGAGCAGTTCTTC.

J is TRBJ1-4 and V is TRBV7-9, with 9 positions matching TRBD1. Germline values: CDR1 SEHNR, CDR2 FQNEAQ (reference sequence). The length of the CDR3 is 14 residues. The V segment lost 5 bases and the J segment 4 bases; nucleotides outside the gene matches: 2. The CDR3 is CASSQTGGNEKLFF. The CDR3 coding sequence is TGTGCCAGCAGCCAGACAGGGGGTAATGAAAAACTGTTTTTT.

The CDR3 nucleotides are TGTGCCAGCAGCTCGGTCACAGGTATTGAAGCTTTCTTT. Translated: CASSSVTGIEAFF. The chain joins TRBV11-1 to TRBJ1-1; possible D gene TRBD1, 5 bases. The CDR3 runs 13 residues. Germline-derived CDR1 and CDR2 are SGHAT and FQDESV (reference sequence). Trimming pared 4 bases from V and 7 bases from J, leaving 13 bases between. Full variable domain (missing parts from reference TRBV11-1 and TRBJ1-1): EAEVAQSPRYKITEKSQAVAFWCDPISGHATLYWYRQILGQGPELLVQFQDESVVDDSQLPKDRFSAERLKGVDSTLKIQPAELGDSAMYLCASSSVTGIEAFFGQGTRLTVV.

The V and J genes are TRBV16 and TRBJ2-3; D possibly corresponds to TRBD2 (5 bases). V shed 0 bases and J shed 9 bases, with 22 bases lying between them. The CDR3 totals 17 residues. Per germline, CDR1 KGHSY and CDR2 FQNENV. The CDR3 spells CASSQSTGFLLRETQYF. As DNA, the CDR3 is TGTGCCAGCAGCCAATCGACCGGATTCTTACTGAGGGAGACGCAGTATTTT.

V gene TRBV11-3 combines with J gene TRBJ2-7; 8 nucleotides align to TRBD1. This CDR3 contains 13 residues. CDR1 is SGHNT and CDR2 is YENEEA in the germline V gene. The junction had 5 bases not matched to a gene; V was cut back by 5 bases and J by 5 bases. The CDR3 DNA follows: TGTGCCAGCAGCAGGCAGGGGGCTCACGAGCAGTACTTC. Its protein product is CASSRQGAHEQYF.

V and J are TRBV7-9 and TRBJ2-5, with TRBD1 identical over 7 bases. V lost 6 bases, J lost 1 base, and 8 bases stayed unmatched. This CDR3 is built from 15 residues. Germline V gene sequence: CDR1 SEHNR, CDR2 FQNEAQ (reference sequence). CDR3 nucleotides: TGTGCCAGCAGGTCTCCGAGGGGGCCCCAAGAGACCCAGTACTTC. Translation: CASRSPRGPQETQYF.

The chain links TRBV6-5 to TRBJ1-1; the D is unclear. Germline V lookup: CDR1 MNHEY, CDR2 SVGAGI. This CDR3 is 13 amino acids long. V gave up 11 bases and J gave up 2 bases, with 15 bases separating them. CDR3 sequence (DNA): TGTGCCTCCTTGGGAAGGGATAACACTGAAGCTTTCTTT. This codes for CASLGRDNTEAFF.

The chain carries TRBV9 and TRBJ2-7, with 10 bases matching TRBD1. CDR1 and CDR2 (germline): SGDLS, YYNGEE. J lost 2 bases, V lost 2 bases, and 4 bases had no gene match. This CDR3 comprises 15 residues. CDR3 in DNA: TGTGCCAGCAGCGTTGGACAGGGGGGGACCTACGAGCAGTACTTC. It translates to CASSVGQGGTYEQYF.

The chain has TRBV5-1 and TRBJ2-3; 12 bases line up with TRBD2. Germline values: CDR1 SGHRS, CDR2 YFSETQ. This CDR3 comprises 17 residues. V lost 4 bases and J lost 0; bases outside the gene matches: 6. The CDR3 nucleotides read TGCGCCAGCAGCCTATACACTAGCGGGAGGAGCACAGATACGCAGTATTTT. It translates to CASSLYTSGRSTDTQYF.

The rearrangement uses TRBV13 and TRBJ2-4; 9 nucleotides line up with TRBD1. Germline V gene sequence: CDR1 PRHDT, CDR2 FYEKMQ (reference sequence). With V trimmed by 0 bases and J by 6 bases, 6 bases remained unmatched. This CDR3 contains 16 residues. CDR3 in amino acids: CASSLGGQGMGNIQYF. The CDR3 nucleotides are TGTGCCAGCAGCTTAGGGGGACAGGGAATGGGAAACATTCAGTACTTC.

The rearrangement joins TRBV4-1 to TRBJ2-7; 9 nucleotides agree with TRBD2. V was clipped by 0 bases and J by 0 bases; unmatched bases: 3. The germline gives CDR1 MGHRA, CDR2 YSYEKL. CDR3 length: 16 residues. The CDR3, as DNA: TGCGCCAGCAGCCAAGACGGAGCGGGGGGCTCCTACGAGCAGTACTTC. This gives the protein CASSQDGAGGSYEQYF.

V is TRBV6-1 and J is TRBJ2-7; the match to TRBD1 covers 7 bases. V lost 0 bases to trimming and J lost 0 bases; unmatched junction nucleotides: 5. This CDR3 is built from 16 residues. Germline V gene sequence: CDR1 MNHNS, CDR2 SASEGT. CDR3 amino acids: CASSEAEGADSYEQYF. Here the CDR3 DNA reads TGTGCCAGCAGTGAAGCAGAGGGGGCTGACTCCTACGAGCAGTACTTC.